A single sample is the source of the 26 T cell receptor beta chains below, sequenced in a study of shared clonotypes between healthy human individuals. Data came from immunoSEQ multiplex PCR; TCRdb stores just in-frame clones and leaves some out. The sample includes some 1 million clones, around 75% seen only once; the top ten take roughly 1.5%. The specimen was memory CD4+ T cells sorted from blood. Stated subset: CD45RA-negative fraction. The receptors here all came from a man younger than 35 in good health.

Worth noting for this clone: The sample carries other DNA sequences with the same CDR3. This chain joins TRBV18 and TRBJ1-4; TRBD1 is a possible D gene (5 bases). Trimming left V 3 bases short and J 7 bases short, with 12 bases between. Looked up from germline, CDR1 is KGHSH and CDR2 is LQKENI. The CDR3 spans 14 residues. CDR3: CASSPQGEGEKLFF. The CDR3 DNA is TGTGCCAGCTCACCGCAGGGAGAAGGTGAAAAACTGTTTTTT.

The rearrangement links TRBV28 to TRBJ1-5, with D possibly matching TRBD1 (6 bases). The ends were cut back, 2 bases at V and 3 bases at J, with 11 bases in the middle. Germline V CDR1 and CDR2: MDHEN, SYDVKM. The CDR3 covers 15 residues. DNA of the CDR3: TGTGCCAGCAGTTTACGTCAGGGGAACAATCAGCCCCAGCATTTT. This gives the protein CASSLRQGNNQPQHF.

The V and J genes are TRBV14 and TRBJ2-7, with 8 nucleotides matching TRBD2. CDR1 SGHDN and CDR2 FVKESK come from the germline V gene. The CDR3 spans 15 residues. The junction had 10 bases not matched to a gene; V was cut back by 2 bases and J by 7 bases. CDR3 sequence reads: CASSQPGLGVREQYF. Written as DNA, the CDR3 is TGTGCCAGCAGCCAACCGGGACTAGGGGTAAGGGAGCAGTACTTC.

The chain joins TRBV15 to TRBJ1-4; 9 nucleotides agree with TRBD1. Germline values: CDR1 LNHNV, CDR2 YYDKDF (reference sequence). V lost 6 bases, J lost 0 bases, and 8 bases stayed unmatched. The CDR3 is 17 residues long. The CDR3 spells CATRSSGTGPTNEKLFF. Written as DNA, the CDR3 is TGTGCCACCAGGAGTTCCGGGACAGGGCCAACTAATGAAAAACTGTTTTTT.

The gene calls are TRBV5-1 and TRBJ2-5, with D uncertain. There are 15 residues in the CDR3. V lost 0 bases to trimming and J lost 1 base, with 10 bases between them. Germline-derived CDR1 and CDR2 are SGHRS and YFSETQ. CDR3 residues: CASSLVSALQETQYF. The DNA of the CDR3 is TGCGCCAGCAGCTTGGTATCCGCCCTCCAAGAGACCCAGTACTTC.

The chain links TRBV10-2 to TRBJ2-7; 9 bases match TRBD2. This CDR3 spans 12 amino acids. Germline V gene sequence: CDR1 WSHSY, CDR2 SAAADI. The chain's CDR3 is CAVAGANYEQYF. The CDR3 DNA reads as TGCGCTGTAGCGGGAGCTAACTACGAGCAGTACTTC.

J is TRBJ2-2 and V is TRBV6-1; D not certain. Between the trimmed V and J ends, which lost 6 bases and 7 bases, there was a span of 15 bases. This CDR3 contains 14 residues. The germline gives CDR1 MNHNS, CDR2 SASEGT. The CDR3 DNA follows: TGTGCCAGCAGCCAAAACCAGGTCGGCGGGGAGCTGTTTTTT. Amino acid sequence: CASSQNQVGGELFF.

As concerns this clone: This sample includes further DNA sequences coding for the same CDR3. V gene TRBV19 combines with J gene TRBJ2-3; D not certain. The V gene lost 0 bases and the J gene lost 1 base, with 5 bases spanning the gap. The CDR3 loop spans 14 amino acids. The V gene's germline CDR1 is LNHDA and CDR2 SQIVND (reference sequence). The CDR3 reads CASSIDRGTDTQYF. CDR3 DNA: TGTGCCAGTAGTATAGATCGAGGCACAGATACGCAGTATTTT.

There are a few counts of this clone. CDR3 DNA sequence: TGTGCCAGCAGTTTGCGGGGGGGAAATGAGCAGTTCTTC. Its translation: CASSLRGGNEQFF. The chain couples TRBV28 to TRBJ2-1; 9 bases fit TRBD2. Germline V gives CDR1 MDHEN, CDR2 SYDVKM. The trim removed 3 bases at V and 7 bases at J, leaving 1 base unmatched. The CDR3 spans 13 residues.

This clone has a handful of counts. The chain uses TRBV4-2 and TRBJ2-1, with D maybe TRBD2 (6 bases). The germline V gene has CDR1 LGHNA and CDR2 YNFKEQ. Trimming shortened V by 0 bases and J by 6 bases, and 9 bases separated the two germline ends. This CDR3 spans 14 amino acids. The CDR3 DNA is TGTGCCAGCAGCCAAGAATGGCGGGGCAATGAGCAGTTCTTC. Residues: CASSQEWRGNEQFF.

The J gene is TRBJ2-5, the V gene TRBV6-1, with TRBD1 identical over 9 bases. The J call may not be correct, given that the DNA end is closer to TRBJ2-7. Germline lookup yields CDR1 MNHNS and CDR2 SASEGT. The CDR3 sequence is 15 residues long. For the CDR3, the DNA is TGTGCCAGCAGTGTAGAACAGGGGGCGACCTACGAGCAGTACTTC. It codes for CASSVEQGATYEQYF.

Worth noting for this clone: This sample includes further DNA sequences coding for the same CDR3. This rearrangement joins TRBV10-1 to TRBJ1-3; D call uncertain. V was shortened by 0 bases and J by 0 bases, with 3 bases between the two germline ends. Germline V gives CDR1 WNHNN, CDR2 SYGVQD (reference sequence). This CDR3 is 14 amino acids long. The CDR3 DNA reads TGCGCCAGCAGTGAGTCCGGCTCTGGAAACACCATATATTTT. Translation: CASSESGSGNTIYF.

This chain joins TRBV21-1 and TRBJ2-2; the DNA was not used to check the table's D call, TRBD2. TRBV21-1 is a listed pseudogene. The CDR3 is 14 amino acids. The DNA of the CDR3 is TGTGCCAGCAGCAGGAGGACTATTACCGGGGAGCTGTTTTTT. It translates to CASSRRTITGELFF.

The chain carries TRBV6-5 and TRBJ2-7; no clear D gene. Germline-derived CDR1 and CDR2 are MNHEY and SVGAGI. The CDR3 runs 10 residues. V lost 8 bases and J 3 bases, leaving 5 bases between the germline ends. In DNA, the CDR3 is TGTGCCAGCCCGAGCTACGAGCAGTACTTC. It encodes CASPSYEQYF.

CDR3 protein: CASRSSSVGGELFF. CDR3 coding DNA: TGTGCCAGCAGAAGTTCTAGCGTCGGCGGGGAGCTGTTTTTT. The V gene is TRBV5-6, the J gene TRBJ2-2; weak D call: TRBD2 (6 bases). V was shortened by 5 bases and J by 7 bases, with 15 bases between the two germline ends. The CDR3 runs to 14 residues. The germline V gene encodes CDR1 SGHDT and CDR2 YYEEEE.

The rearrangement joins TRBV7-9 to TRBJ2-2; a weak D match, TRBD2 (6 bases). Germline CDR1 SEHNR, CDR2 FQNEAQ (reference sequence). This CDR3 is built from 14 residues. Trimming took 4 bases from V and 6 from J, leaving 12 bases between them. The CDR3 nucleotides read TGTGCCAGCAGCTCACGGGAGTCGGCCGGGGAGCTGTTTTTT. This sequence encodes CASSSRESAGELFF.

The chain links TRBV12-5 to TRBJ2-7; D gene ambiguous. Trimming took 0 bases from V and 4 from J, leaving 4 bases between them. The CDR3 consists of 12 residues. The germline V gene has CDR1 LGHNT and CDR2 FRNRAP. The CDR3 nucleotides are TGTGCTAGTGGTTTGGTAACGTACGAGCAGTACTTC. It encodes CASGLVTYEQYF.

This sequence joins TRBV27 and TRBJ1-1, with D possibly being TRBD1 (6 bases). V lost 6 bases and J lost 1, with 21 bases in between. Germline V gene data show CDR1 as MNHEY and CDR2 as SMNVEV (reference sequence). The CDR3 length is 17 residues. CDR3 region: CASRANKYRDPNTEAFF. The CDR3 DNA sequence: TGTGCCAGCAGAGCAAACAAATACAGGGACCCGAACACTGAAGCTTTCTTT.

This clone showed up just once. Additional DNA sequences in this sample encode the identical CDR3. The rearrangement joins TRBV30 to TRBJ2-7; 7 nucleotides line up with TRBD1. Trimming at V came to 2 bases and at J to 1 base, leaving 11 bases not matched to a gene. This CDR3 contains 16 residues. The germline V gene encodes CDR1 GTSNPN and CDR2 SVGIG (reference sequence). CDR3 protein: CAWSPTGALRSYEQYF. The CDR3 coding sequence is TGTGCCTGGAGTCCCACAGGGGCGCTTAGATCCTACGAGCAGTACTTC.

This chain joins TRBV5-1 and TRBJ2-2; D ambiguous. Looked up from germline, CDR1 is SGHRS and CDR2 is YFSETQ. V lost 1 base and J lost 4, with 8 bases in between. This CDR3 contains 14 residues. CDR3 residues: CASSLPSSTGELFF. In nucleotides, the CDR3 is TGCGCCAGCAGCTTGCCCAGCTCCACCGGGGAGCTGTTTTTT.

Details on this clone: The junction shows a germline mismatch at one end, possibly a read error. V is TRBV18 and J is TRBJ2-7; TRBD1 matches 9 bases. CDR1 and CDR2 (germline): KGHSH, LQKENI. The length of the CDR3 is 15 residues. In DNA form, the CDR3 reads TGTGCCAGCTCCCCACTGGACAGGGGCCAGCACGAGCAGTACTTC. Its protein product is CASSPLDRGQHEQYF. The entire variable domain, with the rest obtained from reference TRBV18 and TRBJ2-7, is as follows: NAGVMQNPRHLVRRRGQEARLRCSPMKGHSHVYWYRQLPEEGLKFMVYLQKENIIDESGMPKERFSAEFPKEGPSILRIQQVVRGDSAAYFCASSPLDRGQHEQYFGPGTRLTVT.

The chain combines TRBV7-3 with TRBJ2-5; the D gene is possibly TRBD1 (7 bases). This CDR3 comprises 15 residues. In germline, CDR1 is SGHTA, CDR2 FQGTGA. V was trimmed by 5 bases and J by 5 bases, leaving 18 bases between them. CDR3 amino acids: CASSPQGLEGETQYF. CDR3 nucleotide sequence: TGTGCCAGCAGCCCACAGGGGTTGGAGGGGGAGACCCAGTACTTC. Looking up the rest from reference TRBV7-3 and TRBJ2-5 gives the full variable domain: GAGVSQTPSNKVTEKGKYVELRCDPISGHTALYWYRQSLGQGPEFLIYFQGTGAADDSGLPNDRFFAVRPEGSVSTLKIQRTERGDSAVYLCASSPQGLEGETQYFGPGTRLLVL.

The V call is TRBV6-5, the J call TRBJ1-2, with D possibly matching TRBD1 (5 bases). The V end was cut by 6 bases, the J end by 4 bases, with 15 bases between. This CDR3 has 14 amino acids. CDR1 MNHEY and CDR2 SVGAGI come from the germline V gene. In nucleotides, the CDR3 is TGTGCCAGCAGATCTCGGGGCTCAGGCTATGGCTACACCTTC. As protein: CASRSRGSGYGYTF.

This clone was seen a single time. The CDR3 protein is CASSLFQENTEAFF. CDR3 sequence (DNA): TGTGCCAGCAGTTTATTTCAGGAGAACACTGAAGCTTTCTTT. The V and J genes are TRBV6-6 and TRBJ1-1; D gene unclear. This CDR3 region has 14 residues. Per the germline V gene, CDR1 is MNHNY and CDR2 is SVGAGI (reference sequence). The V end lost 4 bases, the J end lost 1 base, and 10 bases lay between the germline ends.

CDR3 sequence: CASSPGLAVRGTQYF. The CDR3 DNA reads TGTGCCAGCAGCCCGGGACTAGCGGTCCGGGGGACCCAGTACTTC. V and J are TRBV7-2 and TRBJ2-5, with 11 bases aligning to TRBD2. The CDR3 is 15 residues long. The germline gives CDR1 SGHTA, CDR2 FQGNSA. J lost 7 bases, V lost 5 bases, and 9 bases had no gene match.

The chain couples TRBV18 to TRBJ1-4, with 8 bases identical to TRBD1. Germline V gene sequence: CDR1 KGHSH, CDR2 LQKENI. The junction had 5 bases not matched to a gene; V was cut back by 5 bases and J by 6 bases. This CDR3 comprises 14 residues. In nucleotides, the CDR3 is TGTGCCAGCTCATCTCAGGGGGCCGATGAAAAACTGTTTTTT. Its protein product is CASSSQGADEKLFF.